These 11 T cell receptor beta chains originate from one sample sequenced in a study of T-cell reconstitution after alpha-beta-depleted transplantation in children. During its preparation, the TCRbeta library received unique molecular identifiers. A single record per CDR3 protein comes from TCRdb applying MiXCR to the PCR reads. This table has some 640,000 distinct CDR3 sequences, approximately 16% appearing once. The material was PBMCs from the stem cell graft donor, obtained from the stem cell graft. The receptors come from a human donor who donated a stem cell graft to a child with acute myeloid leukemia.

This clonotype was seen only a few times. The rearrangement joins TRBV7-8 to TRBJ2-3; perhaps D is TRBD1 or TRBD2 (5 bases each). This CDR3 is built from 12 residues. The germline V gene encodes CDR1 SGHVS and CDR2 FQNEAQ. V dropped 5 bases and J dropped 6 bases, with 9 bases sitting between them. The CDR3 loop reads CASSRGYDTQYF. In DNA, the CDR3 is TGTGCCAGCAGCCGGGGCTACGATACGCAGTATTTT.

Many counts were recorded for this clonotype. The V call is TRBV29-1, the J call TRBJ2-7; no definite D call. This CDR3 region has 9 residues. V was shortened by 7 bases and J by 3 bases, with 4 bases between the two germline ends. From germline, CDR1 is SQVTM and CDR2 ANQGSEA. The CDR3 DNA is TGCAGCGGGGTCTACGAGCAGTACTTC. This sequence encodes CSGVYEQYF.

This rearrangement joins TRBV20-1 to TRBJ1-5, with D possibly matching TRBD1 (5 bases). CDR1 and CDR2 (germline): DFQATT, SNEGSKA (reference sequence). The ends were cut back, 4 bases at V and 3 bases at J, with 7 bases in the middle. The CDR3 length is 12 residues. Here the CDR3 DNA reads TGCAGTGCTACAGGGCCCAATCAGCCCCAGCATTTT. Translation: CSATGPNQPQHF.

This sequence joins TRBV30 and TRBJ2-7; tentative D call: TRBD1 (6 bases). The germline V gene has CDR1 GTSNPN and CDR2 SVGIG (reference sequence). CDR3 length: 13 amino acids. Deletions cut 5 bases from V and 2 bases from J, with 13 bases between. The CDR3 loop reads CAWDTGLAYEQYF. CDR3 DNA: TGTGCCTGGGACACAGGGTTGGCCTACGAGCAGTACTTC.

This clonotype was observed a few times. This rearrangement joins TRBV12-3 or TRBV12-4 to TRBJ1-1; the D gene is possibly TRBD1 (5 bases). The V end was cut by 6 bases, the J end by 8 bases, with 16 bases between. CDR3 length: 13 amino acids. As DNA, the CDR3 is TGTGCCAGCAGCAACGCTGGGAGGGGAGAAGCTTTCTTT. It yields the protein CASSNAGRGEAFF.

This clonotype was seen repeatedly, ten times or more. This chain uses TRBV12-3 or TRBV12-4 with TRBJ1-3, with D perhaps matching TRBD1 (6 bases). With 8 bases removed from V and 0 bases from J, the gap between germline ends came to 11 bases. The CDR3 is made up of 14 amino acids. The CDR3 nucleotides are TGTGCCAGCTCCGGACAGATCTCTGGAAACACCATATATTTT. Its protein product is CASSGQISGNTIYF.

There are many counts of this clonotype. This chain uses TRBV20-1 with TRBJ2-5; unclear D gene. Germline V gives CDR1 DFQATT, CDR2 SNEGSKA (reference sequence). This CDR3 is 13 amino acids long. V was trimmed by 0 bases and J by 2 bases, leaving 7 bases between them. CDR3 residues: CSARDPGQETQYF. In DNA, the CDR3 is TGCAGTGCTAGAGATCCCGGGCAAGAGACCCAGTACTTC.

This clonotype was observed many times. Here the CDR3 reads CASSLVLDSGANVLTF. CDR3 sequence (DNA): TGTGCCAGCAGCTTAGTTCTAGACTCTGGGGCCAACGTCCTGACTTTC. J is TRBJ2-6 and V is TRBV11-2; unclear D gene. The V end was cut by 1 base, the J end by 0 bases, with 7 bases between. Per germline, CDR1 SGHAT and CDR2 FQNNGV. CDR3 size: 16 residues.

This clonotype was detected many times. The chain links TRBV20-1 to TRBJ1-5; D is uncertain. The germline V and J ends were trimmed by 1 base and 1 base, with 11 bases remaining between them. This CDR3 has 15 residues. The germline CDR1 and CDR2 sequences are DFQATT and SNEGSKA (reference sequence). CDR3 DNA: TGCAGTGCTAGAGGGGTAGGGAGAAGCAATCAGCCCCAGCATTTT. Residues: CSARGVGRSNQPQHF.

In its sample, this clonotype was seen a few times. The chain joins TRBV28 to TRBJ2-7; TRBD1 matches 11 bases. Germline-derived CDR1 and CDR2 are MDHEN and SYDVKM. This CDR3 is built from 19 residues. Losses at the gene ends were 6 bases for V and 0 bases for J; bases not matched to a gene: 16. DNA for the CDR3: TGTGCCAGCAGCCCCGTCGGGGACAGGGGGATACAAAGCTCCTACGAGCAGTACGTC. This sequence encodes CASSPVGDRGIQSSYEQYV.

This chain joins TRBV28 and TRBJ2-3; 8 bases match TRBD1. The junction had 1 base not matched to a gene; V was cut back by 8 bases and J by 3 bases. The CDR3 runs to 12 residues. The germline V gene has CDR1 MDHEN and CDR2 SYDVKM. The CDR3 spells CASHRGTDTQYF. The DNA of the CDR3 is TGTGCCAGCCACAGGGGGACAGATACGCAGTATTTT.